These T cell receptor beta chains were read from a single sample in a study of control samples from healthy donors and cancer patients. Assay used: immunoSEQ multiplex PCR; TCRdb lists only in-frame clones, some missing. The table has fewer than 70,000 clones, roughly 90% seen once. The specimen was PBMCs. The origin of the receptors is a man aged 55-75 years with head and neck cancer. Each CDR3 is given with its conserved first and last residue. The order of the fields is V gene, J gene, D gene, clone size, CDR3 protein. A D gene is named only where the DNA matches it firmly. Rows give clone size only sometimes, using once, few, many, or a class for an expanded clone.

>TRBV5-5|TRBJ2-3|TRBD2|-
CASSLSAVIAGTTDTQYF
>TRBV9|TRBJ2-7|TRBD2|-
CASSLVGTSGYEQYF
>TRBV9|TRBJ2-2|-|-
CASTWTADTGELFF
>TRBV28|TRBJ2-3|TRBD2|-
CASSPPQGAGVPWGTQYF
>TRBV3-1/TRBV3-2|TRBJ1-2|-|-
CASSQECGYGYTF
>TRBV27|TRBJ2-7|-|-
CASSSTPGDQTSSYEQYF
>TRBV29-1|TRBJ2-7|-|-
CSVVSGPGLYEQYF
>TRBV29-1|TRBJ1-1|TRBD1|once
CSVPGQLNTEAFF
>TRBV29-1|TRBJ1-4|-|-
CSVVGSGNEKLFF
>TRBV6-5|TRBJ1-1|-|-
CASSSPGAPTEVEAFF
>TRBV7-2|TRBJ1-4|TRBD1|few
CASSLTGGEHNEKLFF
>TRBV3-1/TRBV3-2|TRBJ2-7|-|-
CASSQNPGPGEQYF
>TRBV9|TRBJ2-1|TRBD2|few
CASSVVGGGQGRFNEQFF
>TRBV11-2|TRBJ2-7|TRBD1|few
CASSFGSTGEEQYF
>TRBV5-4|TRBJ2-3|TRBD2|-
CASSSKGLAGVDTQYF
>TRBV10-3|TRBJ2-3|TRBD1|-
CAISDSPGQKYTDTQYF
>TRBV11-3|TRBJ1-2|-|-
CASSSDGYTF
>TRBV28|TRBJ1-2|-|-
CASSLYYGYTF
>TRBV30|TRBJ1-1|-|-
CAWSRQPENTEAFF
>TRBV2|TRBJ1-3|-|-
CASTLTSTVTGNTIYF
>TRBV6-6|TRBJ1-2|TRBD1|-
CASSYLQGAGGYTF
>TRBV6-6|TRBJ2-7|-|-
CAGTTASSYEQYF
>TRBV27|TRBJ2-7|-|-
CASSLSKASRGYDEQYF
>TRBV18|TRBJ1-2|TRBD1|-
CASSPGTDPLNGYTF
>TRBV7-8|TRBJ2-5|TRBD1|-
CASSPGVRGRQETQYF
>TRBV9|TRBJ2-1|TRBD2|-
CASSVIPLKLAGVSYNEQFF
>TRBV28|TRBJ1-2|-|-
CASSPGGSFYGYTF
>TRBV28|TRBJ1-6|-|-
CASNRGSGSYNSPLHF
>TRBV19|TRBJ2-7|-|-
CASSLNGYEQYF
>TRBV5-6|TRBJ2-7|-|-
CASSRGSTGRYEQYF
>TRBV29-1|TRBJ2-5|-|-
CSVEAETQYF
>TRBV12-5|TRBJ1-2|TRBD1|-
CASGSGQGDVDGYTF
>TRBV4-1|TRBJ2-1|-|-
CASSQDRLAPPYNEQFF
>TRBV7-9|TRBJ1-3|TRBD1|once
CASSLQDRGKGNTIYF
>TRBV2|TRBJ2-7|-|-
CASSLGGGYSNEQYF
>TRBV5-1|TRBJ1-2|TRBD1|-
CASSPTDRAGDYGYTF
>TRBV6-2/TRBV6-3|TRBJ2-1|-|-
CASSYQQNNEQFF
>TRBV4-1|TRBJ2-3|-|-
CASSQATGYGTDTQYF
>TRBV25-1|TRBJ2-7|-|once
CATSAGRYEQYF
>TRBV28|TRBJ1-2|TRBD1|-
CASRQRQGSPYGYTF
>TRBV5-1|TRBJ2-1|TRBD2|-
CASSLVPGGQNEQFF
>TRBV7-2|TRBJ2-2|-|once
CASRGSGTTGELFF
>TRBV30|TRBJ2-5|-|-
CAWSVETQYF
>TRBV7-9|TRBJ1-5|-|few
CASSNEAGARNQPQHF
>TRBV27|TRBJ1-6|-|-
CASSFLVLNSPLHF
>TRBV7-7|TRBJ1-3|-|-
CASSLDPPGSGNTIYF
>TRBV28|TRBJ1-1|-|-
CASSGRTRGEAFF
>TRBV10-3|TRBJ2-5|TRBD1|-
CAIRAGTAVQETQYF
>TRBV27|TRBJ2-5|-|-
CASSPRERRETQYF